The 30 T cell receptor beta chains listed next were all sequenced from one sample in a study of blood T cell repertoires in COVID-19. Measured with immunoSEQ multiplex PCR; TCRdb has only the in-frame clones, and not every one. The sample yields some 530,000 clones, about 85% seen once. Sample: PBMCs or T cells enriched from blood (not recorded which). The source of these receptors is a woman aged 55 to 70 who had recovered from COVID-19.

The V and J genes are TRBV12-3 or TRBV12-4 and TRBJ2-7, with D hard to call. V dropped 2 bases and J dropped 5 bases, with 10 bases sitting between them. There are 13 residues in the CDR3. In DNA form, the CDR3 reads TGTGCCAGCAGTTTAAGGCAGGTACACGAGCAGTACGTC. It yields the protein CASSLRQVHEQYV.

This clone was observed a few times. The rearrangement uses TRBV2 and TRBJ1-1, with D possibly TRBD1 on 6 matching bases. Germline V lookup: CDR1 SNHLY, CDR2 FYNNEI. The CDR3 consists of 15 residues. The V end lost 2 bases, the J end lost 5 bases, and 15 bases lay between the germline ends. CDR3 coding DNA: TGTGCCAGCAGTGAATATACAGGGTGGGAGACTGAAGCTTTCTTT. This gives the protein CASSEYTGWETEAFF.

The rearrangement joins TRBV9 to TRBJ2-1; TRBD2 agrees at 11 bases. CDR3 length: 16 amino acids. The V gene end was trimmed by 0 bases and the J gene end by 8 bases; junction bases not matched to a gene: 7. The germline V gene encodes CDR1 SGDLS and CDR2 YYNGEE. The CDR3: CASSVAPSGGRDEQFF. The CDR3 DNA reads TGTGCCAGCAGCGTAGCTCCTAGCGGGGGGAGGGATGAGCAGTTCTTC.

The CDR3 reads CAIRSTGPISRQYF. The CDR3 nucleotides read TGTGCCATCAGATCGACAGGGCCCATCTCCAGGCAGTACTTC. V usage is TRBV10-3 and J usage is TRBJ2-7, with 7 nucleotides matching TRBD1. From germline, CDR1 is ENHRY and CDR2 SYGVKD. CDR3 length equals 14 residues. Germline trimming cut 6 bases from V and 9 bases from J; bases unmatched to any gene: 14.

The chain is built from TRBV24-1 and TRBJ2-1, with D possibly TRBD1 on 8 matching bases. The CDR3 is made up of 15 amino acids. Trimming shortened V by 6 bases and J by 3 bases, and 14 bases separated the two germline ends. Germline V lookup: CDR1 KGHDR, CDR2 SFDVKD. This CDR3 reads CATSKQGGVYNEQFF. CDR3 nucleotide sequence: TGTGCCACCAGTAAACAGGGGGGGGTCTACAATGAGCAGTTCTTC.

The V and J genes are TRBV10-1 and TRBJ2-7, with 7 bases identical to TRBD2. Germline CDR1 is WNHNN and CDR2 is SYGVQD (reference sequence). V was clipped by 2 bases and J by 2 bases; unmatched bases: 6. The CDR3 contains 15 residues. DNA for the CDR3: TGCGCCAGCAGTGAGGGTCGCGGGGGAACCTACGAGCAGTACTTC. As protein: CASSEGRGGTYEQYF.

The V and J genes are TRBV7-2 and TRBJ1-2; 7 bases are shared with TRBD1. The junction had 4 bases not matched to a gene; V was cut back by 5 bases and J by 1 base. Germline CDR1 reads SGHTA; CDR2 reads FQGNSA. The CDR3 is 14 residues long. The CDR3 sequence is CASSRDSINYGYTF. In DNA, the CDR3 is TGTGCCAGCAGCCGGGACAGCATTAACTATGGCTACACCTTC.

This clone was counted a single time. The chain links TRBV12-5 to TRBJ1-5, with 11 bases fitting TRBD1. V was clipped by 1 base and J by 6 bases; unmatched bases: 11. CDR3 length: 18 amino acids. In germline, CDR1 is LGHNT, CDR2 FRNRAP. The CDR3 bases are TGTGCTAGTGGTTTGGGGCTTGTAGGGGACAGGGGGACTCAGCCCCAGCATTTT. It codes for CASGLGLVGDRGTQPQHF.

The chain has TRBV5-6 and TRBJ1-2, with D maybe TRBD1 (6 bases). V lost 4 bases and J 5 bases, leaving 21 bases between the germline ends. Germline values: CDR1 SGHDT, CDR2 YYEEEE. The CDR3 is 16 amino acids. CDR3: CASSERHRALTYGYTF. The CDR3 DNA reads TGTGCCAGCAGCGAAAGGCACAGGGCTTTAACGTATGGCTACACCTTC.

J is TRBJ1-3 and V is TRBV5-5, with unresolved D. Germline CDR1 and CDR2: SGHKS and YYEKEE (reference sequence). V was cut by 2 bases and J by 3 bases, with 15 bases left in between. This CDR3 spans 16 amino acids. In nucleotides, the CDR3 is TGTGCCAGCAGCTTCTACGGCTGGAGGAGTGGAAACACCATATATTTT. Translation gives CASSFYGWRSGNTIYF.

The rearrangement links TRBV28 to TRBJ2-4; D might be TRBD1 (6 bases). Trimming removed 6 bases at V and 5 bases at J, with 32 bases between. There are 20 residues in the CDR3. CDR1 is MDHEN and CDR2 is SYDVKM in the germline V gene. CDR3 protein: CASSQGLWTLKPGRENIQYF. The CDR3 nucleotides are TGTGCCAGCAGCCAGGGGCTCTGGACCCTCAAACCCGGAAGGGAAAACATTCAGTACTTC.

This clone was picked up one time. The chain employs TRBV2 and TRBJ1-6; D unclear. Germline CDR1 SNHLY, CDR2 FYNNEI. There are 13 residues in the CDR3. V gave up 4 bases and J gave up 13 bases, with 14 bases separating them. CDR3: CASSGRRQYPLHF. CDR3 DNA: TGTGCCAGCAGTGGGCGTCGACAATATCCCCTCCACTTT.

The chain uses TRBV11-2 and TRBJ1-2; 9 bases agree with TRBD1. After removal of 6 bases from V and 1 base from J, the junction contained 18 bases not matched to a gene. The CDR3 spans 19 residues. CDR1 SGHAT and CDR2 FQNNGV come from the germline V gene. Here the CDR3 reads CASSPRGDRVNLNNYGYTF. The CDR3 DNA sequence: TGTGCCAGCAGTCCACGTGGGGACAGGGTCAACCTGAATAACTATGGCTACACCTTC.

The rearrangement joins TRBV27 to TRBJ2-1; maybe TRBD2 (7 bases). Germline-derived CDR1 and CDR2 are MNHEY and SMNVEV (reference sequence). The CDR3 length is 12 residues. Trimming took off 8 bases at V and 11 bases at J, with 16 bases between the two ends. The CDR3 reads CASGGGLFQQFF. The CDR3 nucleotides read TGTGCCAGCGGGGGGGGGCTATTCCAGCAGTTCTTC.

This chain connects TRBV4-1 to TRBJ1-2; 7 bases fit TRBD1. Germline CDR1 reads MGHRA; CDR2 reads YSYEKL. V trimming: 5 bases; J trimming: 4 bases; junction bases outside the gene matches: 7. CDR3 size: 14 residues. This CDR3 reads CASSAIGDSYGYTF. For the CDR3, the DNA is TGCGCCAGCAGCGCAATAGGGGACAGCTATGGCTACACCTTC.

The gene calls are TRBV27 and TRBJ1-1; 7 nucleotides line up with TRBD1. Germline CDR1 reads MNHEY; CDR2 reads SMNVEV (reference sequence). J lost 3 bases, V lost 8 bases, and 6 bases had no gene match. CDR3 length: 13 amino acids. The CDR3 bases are TGTGCCAGCTTTGACAGGGTGCACACTGAAGCTTTCTTT. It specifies CASFDRVHTEAFF.

For the CDR3, the DNA is TGCGCCAGCAGCTTGGGACTAGCGGGGGGATTAGGGCGCAATGAGCAGTTCTTC. Translated: CASSLGLAGGLGRNEQFF. The V and J genes are TRBV5-1 and TRBJ2-1; 13 bases line up with TRBD2. Germline CDR1 reads SGHRS; CDR2 reads YFSETQ. With 0 bases clipped from V and 6 bases from J, the junction kept 9 bases outside the gene matches. The CDR3 loop spans 18 amino acids.

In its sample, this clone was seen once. The CDR3 spells CASRPEQWAKVATNEKLFF. The CDR3 nucleotides are TGCGCCAGCAGGCCCGAACAATGGGCGAAAGTAGCAACTAATGAAAAACTGTTTTTT. V and J are TRBV10-2 and TRBJ1-4; D unclear. The CDR3 is made up of 19 amino acids. Per germline, CDR1 WSHSY and CDR2 SAAADI. Trimming pared 6 bases from V and 0 bases from J, leaving 23 bases between.

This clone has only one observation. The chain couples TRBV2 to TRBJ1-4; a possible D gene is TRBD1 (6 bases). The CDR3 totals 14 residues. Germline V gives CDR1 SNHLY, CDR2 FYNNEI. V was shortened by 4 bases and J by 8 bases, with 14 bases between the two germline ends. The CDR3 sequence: CASSGGRGLEKLFF. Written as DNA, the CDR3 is TGTGCCAGCAGTGGAGGCAGGGGATTGGAAAAACTGTTTTTT.

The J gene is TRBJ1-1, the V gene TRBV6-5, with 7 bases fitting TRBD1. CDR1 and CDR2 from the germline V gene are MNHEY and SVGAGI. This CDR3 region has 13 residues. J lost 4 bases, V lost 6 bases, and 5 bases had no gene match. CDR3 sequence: CASRRQGRTEAFF. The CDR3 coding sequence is TGTGCCAGCAGACGACAGGGCCGCACTGAAGCTTTCTTT.

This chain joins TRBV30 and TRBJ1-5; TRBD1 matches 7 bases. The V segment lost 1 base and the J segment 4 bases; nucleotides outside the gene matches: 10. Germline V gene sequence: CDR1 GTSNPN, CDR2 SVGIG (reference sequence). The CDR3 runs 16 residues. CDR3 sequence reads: CAWSAGNRGWNQPQHF. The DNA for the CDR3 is TGTGCCTGGAGTGCGGGGAACAGGGGTTGGAATCAGCCCCAGCATTTT.

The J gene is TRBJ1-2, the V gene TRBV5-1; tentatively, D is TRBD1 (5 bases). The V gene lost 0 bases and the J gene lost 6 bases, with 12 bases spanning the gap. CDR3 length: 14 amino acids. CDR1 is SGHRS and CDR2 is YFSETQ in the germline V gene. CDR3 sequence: CASSLGRGPNGYTF. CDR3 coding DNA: TGCGCCAGCAGCTTGGGGCGGGGACCGAATGGCTACACCTTC.

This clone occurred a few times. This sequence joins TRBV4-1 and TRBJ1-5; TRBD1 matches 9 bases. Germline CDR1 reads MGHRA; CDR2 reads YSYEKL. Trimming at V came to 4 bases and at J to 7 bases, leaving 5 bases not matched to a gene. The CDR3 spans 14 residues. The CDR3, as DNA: TGCGCCAGCAGCCCCGGGACAGGGCTACAGCCCCAGCATTTT. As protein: CASSPGTGLQPQHF.

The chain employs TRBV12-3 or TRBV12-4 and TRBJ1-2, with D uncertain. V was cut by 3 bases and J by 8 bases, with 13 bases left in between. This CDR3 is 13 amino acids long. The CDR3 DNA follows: TGTGCCAGCAGTTTCTGGGGAGCGGAGGGCTACACCTTC. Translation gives CASSFWGAEGYTF.

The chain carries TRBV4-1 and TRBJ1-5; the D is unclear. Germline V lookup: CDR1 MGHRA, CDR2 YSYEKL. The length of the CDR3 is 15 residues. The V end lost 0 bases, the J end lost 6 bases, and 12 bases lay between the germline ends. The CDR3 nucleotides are TGCGCCAGCAGCCAAGATGGGCATAATGGTCAGCCCCAGCATTTT. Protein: CASSQDGHNGQPQHF.

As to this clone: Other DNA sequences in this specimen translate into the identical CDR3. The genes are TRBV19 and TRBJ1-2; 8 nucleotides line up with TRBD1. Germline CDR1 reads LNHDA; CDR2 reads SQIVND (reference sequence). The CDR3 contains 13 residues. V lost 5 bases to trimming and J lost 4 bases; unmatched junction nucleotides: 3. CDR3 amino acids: CASSPGTGYGYTF. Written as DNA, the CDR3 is TGTGCCAGTAGTCCCGGGACAGGCTATGGCTACACCTTC.

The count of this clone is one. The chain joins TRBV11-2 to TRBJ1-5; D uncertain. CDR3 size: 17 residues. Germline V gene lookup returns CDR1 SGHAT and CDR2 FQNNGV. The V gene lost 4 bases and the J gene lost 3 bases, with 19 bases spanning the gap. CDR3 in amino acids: CASSSGEVLLINQPQHF. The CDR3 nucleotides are TGTGCCAGCAGCTCCGGAGAGGTGCTACTTATCAATCAGCCCCAGCATTTT.

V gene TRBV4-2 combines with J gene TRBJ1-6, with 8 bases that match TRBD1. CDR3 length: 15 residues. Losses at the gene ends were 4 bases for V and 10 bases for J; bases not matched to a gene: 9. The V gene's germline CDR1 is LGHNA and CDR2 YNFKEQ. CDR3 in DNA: TGTGCCAGCAGCCCCCCTGGACAGGGAGGGTCACCCCTCCACTTT. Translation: CASSPPGQGGSPLHF.

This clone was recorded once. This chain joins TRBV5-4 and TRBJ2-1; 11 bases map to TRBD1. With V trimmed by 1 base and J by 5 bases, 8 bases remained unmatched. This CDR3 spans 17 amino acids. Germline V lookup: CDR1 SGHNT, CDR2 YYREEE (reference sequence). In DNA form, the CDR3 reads TGTGCCAGCAGCTTGTACACCGGGACAGGGGGGAACAATGAGCAGTTCTTC. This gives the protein CASSLYTGTGGNNEQFF.

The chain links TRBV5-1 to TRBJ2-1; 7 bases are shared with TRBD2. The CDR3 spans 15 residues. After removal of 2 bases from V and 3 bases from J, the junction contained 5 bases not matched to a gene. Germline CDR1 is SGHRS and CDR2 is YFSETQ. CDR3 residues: CASSFGTTSYNEQFF. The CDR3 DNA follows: TGCGCCAGCAGCTTCGGGACTACCAGCTACAATGAGCAGTTCTTC.